This entry describes one T cell receptor (beta chain). Its antigen is undetermined. Looked up from germline, CDR1 is SNHLY and CDR2 is FYNNEI. CDR3 length: 15 residues. This entry belongs to a study of CXCR3-negative and CXCR3-positive naive CD8 T cells. General observations from the study: Within a donor, both naive subsets shared TRBV-TRBJ usage, unlike memory cells. Greater hydrophobicity was found in TRB CDR3s of CXCR3-positive naive cells than of CXCR3-negative naive cells.

TRB cDNA libraries were made by UMI-labeled 5' RACE. No DNA is given; TCRdb re-called the 5' RACE reads and lists each CDR3 protein once. This sample's table reports 150,000 or so distinct CDR3 sequences. Among CD8+ T cells, naive ones were CD45RO-CCR7+CD27+CD95-. The sample taken for sequencing was naive CXCR3- CD8+ T cells from blood. The subset is: CD45RO-CCR7+CD27+CD95- naive CD8+ T cells lacking CXCR3 (TNR3-). This receptor was identified in a human donor in good health. Some clones in this sample may be carry-over from other donors' samples. The chain is built from TRBV2 and TRBJ2-5; the TCRdb D gene call, TRBD1, has no DNA to confirm it. Here the CDR3 reads CASSDPARGQETQYF.